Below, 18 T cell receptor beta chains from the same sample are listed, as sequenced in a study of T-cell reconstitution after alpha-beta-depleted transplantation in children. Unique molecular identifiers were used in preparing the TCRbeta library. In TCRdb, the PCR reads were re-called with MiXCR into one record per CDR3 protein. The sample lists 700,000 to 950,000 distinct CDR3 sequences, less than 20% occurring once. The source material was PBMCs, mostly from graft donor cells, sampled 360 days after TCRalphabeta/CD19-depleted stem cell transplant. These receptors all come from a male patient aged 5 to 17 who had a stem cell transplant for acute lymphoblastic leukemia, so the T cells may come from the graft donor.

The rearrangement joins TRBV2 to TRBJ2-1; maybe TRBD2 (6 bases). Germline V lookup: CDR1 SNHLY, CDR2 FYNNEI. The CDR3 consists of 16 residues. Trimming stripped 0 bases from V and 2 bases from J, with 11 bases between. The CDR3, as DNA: TGTGCCAGCAGTGAAGCGCGGGGACCCCCCTACAATGAGCAGTTCTTC. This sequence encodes CASSEARGPPYNEQFF.

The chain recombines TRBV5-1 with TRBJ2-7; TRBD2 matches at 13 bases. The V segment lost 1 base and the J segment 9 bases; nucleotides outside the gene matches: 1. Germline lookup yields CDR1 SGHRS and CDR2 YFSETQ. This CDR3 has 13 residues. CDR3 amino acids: CASSLTSGRVQYF. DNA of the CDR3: TGCGCCAGCAGCTTGACTAGCGGGAGGGTGCAGTACTTC.

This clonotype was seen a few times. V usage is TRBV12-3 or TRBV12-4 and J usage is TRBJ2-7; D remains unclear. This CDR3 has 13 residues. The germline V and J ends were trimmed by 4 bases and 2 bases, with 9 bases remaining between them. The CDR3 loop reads CASSYLHAYEQYF. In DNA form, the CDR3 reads TGTGCCAGCAGTTATCTCCACGCCTACGAGCAGTACTTC.

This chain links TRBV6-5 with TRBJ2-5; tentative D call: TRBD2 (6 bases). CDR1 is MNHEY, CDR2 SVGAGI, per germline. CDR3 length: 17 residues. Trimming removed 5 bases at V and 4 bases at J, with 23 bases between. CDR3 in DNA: TGTGCCAGCAGTCACACGGACATATGGGGGGTGGGAGAGACCCAGTACTTC. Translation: CASSHTDIWGVGETQYF.

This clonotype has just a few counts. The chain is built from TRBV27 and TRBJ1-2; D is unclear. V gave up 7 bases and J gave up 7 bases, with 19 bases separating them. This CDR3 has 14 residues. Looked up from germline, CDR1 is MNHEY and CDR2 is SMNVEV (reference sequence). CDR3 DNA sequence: TGTGCCAGCACTCTTTGGCCGGGATTGGGTGGCTACACCTTC. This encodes CASTLWPGLGGYTF.

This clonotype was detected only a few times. This CDR3 is CSVASGLYNEQFF. The CDR3 bases are TGCAGCGTTGCTAGCGGCCTATACAATGAGCAGTTCTTC. This chain uses TRBV29-1 with TRBJ2-1; 7 bases line up with TRBD2. Germline V lookup: CDR1 SQVTM, CDR2 ANQGSEA. V gave up 4 bases and J gave up 4 bases; unmatched junction bases: 4. The CDR3 has 13 residues.

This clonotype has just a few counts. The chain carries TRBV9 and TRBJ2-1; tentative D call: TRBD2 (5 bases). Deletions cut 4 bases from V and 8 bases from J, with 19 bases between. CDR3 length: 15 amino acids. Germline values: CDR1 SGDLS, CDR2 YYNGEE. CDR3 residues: CASSPRRELNYEQFF. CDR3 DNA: TGTGCCAGCAGCCCCCGCCGGGAACTGAATTATGAGCAGTTCTTC. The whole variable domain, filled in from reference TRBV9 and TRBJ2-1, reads DSGVTQTPKHLITATGQRVTLRCSPRSGDLSVYWYQQSLDQGLQFLIQYYNGEERAKGNILERFSAQQFPDLHSELNLSSLELGDSALYFCASSPRRELNYEQFFGPGTRLTVL.

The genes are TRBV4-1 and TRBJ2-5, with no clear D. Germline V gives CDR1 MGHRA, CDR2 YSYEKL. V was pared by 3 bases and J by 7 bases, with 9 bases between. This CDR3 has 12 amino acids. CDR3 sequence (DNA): TGCGCCAGCAGCCATCCCGCAGGGACCCAGTACTTC. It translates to CASSHPAGTQYF.

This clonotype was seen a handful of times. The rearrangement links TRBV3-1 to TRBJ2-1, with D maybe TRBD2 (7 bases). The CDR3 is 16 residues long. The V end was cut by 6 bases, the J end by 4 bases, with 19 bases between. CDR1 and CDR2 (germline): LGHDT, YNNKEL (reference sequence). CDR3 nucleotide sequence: TGTGCCAGCAGGGAGGGGGGGCGAGTAGGGTACAATGAGCAGTTCTTC. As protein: CASREGGRVGYNEQFF.

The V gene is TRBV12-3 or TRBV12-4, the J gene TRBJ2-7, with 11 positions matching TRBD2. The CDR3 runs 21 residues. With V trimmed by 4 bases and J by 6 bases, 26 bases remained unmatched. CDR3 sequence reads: CASSSLRRGLAVQRGHPEQYF. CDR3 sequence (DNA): TGTGCCAGCAGTTCCCTACGCCGGGGACTAGCGGTACAGAGGGGCCACCCCGAGCAGTACTTC.

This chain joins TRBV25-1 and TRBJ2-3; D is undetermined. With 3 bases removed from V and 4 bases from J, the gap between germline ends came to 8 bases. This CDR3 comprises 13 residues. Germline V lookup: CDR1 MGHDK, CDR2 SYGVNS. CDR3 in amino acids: CASSDRLSDTQYF. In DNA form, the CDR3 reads TGTGCCAGCAGTGATCGTCTGTCAGATACGCAGTATTTT.

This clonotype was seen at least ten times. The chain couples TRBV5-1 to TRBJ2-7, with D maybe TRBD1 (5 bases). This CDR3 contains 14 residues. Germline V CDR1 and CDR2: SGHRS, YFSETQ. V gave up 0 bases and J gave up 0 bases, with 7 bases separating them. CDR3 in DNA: TGCGCCAGCAGCTTGGGACAGAACTCCTACGAGCAGTACTTC. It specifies CASSLGQNSYEQYF.

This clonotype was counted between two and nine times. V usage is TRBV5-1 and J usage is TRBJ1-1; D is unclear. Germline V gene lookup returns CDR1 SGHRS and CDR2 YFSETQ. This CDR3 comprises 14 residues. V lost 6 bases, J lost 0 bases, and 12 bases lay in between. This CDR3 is CASKVATVNTEAFF. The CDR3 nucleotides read TGCGCCAGCAAGGTCGCGACGGTGAACACTGAAGCTTTCTTT.

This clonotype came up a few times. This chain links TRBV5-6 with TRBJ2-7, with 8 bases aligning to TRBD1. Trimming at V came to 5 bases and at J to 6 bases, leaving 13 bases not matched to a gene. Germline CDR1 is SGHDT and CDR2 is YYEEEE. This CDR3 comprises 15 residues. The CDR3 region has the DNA TGTGCCAGCAGGTACGGACAGGGCGGCCTCGGCGAGCAGTACTTC. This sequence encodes CASRYGQGGLGEQYF.

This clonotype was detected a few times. As DNA, the CDR3 is TGTGCCAGCAGCTTCCCAGGGATAAACCAAGAGACCCAGTACTTC. This gives the protein CASSFPGINQETQYF. The chain joins TRBV7-3 to TRBJ2-5; D possibly corresponds to TRBD1 (5 bases). CDR1 is SGHTA, CDR2 FQGTGA, per germline. Trimming took off 3 bases at V and 0 bases at J, with 11 bases between the two ends. The CDR3 spans 15 residues.

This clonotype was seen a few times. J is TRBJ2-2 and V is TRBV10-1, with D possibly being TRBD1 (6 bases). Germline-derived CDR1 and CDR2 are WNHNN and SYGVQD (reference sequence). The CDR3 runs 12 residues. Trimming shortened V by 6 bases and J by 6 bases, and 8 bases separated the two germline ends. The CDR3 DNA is TGCGCCAGCAGAAGACAGGCCGGGGAGCTGTTTTTT. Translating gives CASRRQAGELFF.

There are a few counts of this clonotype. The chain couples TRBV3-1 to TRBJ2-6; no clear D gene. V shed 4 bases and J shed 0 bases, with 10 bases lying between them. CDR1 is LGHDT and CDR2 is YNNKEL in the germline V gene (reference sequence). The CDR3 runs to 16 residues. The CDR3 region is CASSLRGHSGANVLTF. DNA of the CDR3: TGTGCCAGCAGCCTCAGAGGCCACTCTGGGGCCAACGTCCTGACTTTC.

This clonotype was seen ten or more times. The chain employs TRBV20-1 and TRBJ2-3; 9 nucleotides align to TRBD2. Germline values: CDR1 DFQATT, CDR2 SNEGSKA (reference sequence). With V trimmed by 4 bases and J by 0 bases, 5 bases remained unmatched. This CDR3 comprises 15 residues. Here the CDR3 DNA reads TGCAGTGCTAATCCTCTAGCGGGAAGCACAGATACGCAGTATTTT. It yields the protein CSANPLAGSTDTQYF.